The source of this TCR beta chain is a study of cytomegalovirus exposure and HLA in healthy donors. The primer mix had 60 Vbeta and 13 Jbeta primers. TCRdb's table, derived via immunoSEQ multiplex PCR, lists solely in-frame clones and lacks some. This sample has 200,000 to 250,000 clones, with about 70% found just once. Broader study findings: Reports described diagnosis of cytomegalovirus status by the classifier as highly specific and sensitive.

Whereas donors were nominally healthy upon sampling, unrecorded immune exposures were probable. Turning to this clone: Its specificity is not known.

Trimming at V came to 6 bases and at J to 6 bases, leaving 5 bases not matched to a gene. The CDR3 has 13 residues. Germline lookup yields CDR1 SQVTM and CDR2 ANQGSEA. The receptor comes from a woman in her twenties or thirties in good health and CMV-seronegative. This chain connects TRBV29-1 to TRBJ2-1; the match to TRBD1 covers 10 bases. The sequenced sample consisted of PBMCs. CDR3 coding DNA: TGCAGCGTCGGACAGGGGGGTATCAATGAGCAGTTCTTC. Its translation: CSVGQGGINEQFF.